The clone carrying this T cell receptor (beta chain) came up a few times. Antigen: not known. The data were taken from a study of tumor-infiltrating lymphocytes in primary liver carcinoma. Overall study context: All lesions had stage T1-T3 N0M0 and about 4 to 11 cm widths. Each of the samples returned roughly 3.65 to 8 million productive TCRbeta reads (a yield similar across tissue types). Overall study findings and caveats: Bulk samples went unsorted, so CD4+ and CD8+ repertoires were not compared.

The study extracted blood RNA from unsorted whole blood and also extracted germline DNA. Among the patients, all had chronic HBV infection and none had been treated. Researchers generated TCR beta cDNA from about 530 ng of total RNA, relying on a constant-region primer. Three nested multiplex PCR rounds of slightly modified ARM-PCR generated TCR beta libraries. The first two PCR rounds, roughly 9 cycles each, used TRBV1-TRBV30 forward primers and a C-beta reverse primer. TCRdb re-called the multiplex PCR reads with MiXCR, one entry per CDR3 protein. The sample carries fewer than 350,000 distinct CDR3 sequences, roughly 61% recorded once. There are 17 residues in the CDR3. V shed 7 bases and J shed 1 base, with 23 bases lying between them. In germline, CDR1 is WNHNN, CDR2 SYGVQD (reference sequence).

Sequenced input: peripheral blood. The clonotype was recovered from a middle-aged man with primary liver carcinoma and hepatitis B virus infection. This chain joins TRBV10-1 and TRBJ2-7, with unresolved D. CDR3 DNA sequence: TGCGCCAGCAAGAGCCCAAGGGTTCTGGCGAGTTCCTACGAGCAGTACTTC. Its protein product is CASKSPRVLASSYEQYF.